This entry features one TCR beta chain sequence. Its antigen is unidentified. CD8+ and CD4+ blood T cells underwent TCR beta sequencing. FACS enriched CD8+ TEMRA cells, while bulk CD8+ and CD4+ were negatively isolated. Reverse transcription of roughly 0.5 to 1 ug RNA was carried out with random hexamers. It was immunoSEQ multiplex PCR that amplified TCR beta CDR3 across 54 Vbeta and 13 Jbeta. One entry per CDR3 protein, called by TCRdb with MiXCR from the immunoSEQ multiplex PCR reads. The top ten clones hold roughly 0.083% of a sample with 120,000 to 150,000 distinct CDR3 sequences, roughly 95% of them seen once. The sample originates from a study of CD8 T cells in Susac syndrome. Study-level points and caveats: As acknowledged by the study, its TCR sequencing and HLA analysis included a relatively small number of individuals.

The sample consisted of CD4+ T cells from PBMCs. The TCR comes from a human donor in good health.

The CDR3: CASSSALPGTGSVAGTQYF. DNA for the CDR3: TGTGCCAGCAGCTCCGCTCTCCCGGGGACAGGGAGCGTTGCTGGTACGCAGTATTTT. The gene calls are TRBV7-6 and TRBJ2-3, with 9 bases fitting TRBD1. Trimming at V came to 4 bases and at J to 8 bases, leaving 22 bases not matched to a gene. The CDR3 has 19 residues. Germline V gene sequence: CDR1 SGHVS, CDR2 FNYEAQ.